The subject of this entry is one TCR beta chain. Its antigen is not identified. Synthesis of TCR cDNA relied on 5'RACE template switching, which attached a universal primer site and UMIs. MiXCR was run by TCRdb on the 5' RACE reads, yielding one entry per CDR3 protein. The sample contains approximately 300,000 distinct CDR3 sequences, around 7% of which appear only once. The V gene's germline CDR1 is SEHNR and CDR2 FQNEAQ (reference sequence). V lost 2 bases and J 3 bases, leaving 10 bases between the germline ends. This CDR3 comprises 14 residues. These data originate in a study of T cells after yellow fever vaccination. Study-level findings and limits: Clones that expanded after primary vaccination mostly reappeared after the booster (96% CD4, 70% to 90% CD8). The presence of abundant clonotypes contaminating from the bulk population was possible in FACS-sorted repertoires.

This chain uses TRBV7-9 with TRBJ2-5; a possible D gene is TRBD1 (5 bases). The clonotype was recovered from a man between 18 and 35 years old who received the YFV17D yellow fever vaccine. The starting material was PBMCs, obtained about 49 days after the first yellow fever vaccination. Here the CDR3 reads CASSLQSGKETQYF. CDR3 sequence (DNA): TGTGCCAGCAGCTTACAGTCAGGGAAAGAGACCCAGTACTTC.